This TCR beta chain is from a study of T cells after yellow fever vaccination. This clonotype was counted many times. Its specificity is not known. For TCR, cDNA came from 5'RACE template switching, which added a universal primer site and UMIs. TCRdb re-called the 5' RACE reads with MiXCR, one entry per CDR3 protein. The profile shows more than 200,000 distinct CDR3 sequences, roughly 4% of them singletons. V lost 5 bases to trimming and J lost 5 bases, with 9 bases between them. From germline, CDR1 is KGHDR and CDR2 SFDVKD. This CDR3 is built from 13 residues. Whole-study findings and limits: The secondary response showed a weaker magnitude and a faster peak, day 5 versus 15. Detected again after the booster were most primary-vaccination clones, at 95% to 98% CD4 and 80% to 90% CD8.

Material: PBMCs, obtained 15 days after the yellow fever booster vaccination. This clonotype originated in a young man who received the YFV17D yellow fever vaccine. The V call is TRBV24-1, the J call TRBJ1-5; D is possibly TRBD1 (5 bases). CDR3 sequence reads: CATSGRGYQPQHF. CDR3 nucleotide sequence: TGTGCCACCAGTGGTCGGGGGTATCAGCCCCAGCATTTT.